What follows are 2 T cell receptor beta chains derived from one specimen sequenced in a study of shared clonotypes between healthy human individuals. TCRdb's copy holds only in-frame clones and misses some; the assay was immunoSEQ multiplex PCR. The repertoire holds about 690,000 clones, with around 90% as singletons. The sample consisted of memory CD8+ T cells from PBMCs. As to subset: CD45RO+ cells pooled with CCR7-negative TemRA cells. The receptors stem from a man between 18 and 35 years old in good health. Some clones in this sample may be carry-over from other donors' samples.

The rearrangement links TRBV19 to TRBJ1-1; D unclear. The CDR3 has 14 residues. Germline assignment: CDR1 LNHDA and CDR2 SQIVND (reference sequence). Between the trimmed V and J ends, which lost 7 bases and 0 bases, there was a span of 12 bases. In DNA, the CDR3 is TGTGCCAGTACCATTGGGCAAGTGAACACTGAAGCTTTCTTT. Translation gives CASTIGQVNTEAFF.

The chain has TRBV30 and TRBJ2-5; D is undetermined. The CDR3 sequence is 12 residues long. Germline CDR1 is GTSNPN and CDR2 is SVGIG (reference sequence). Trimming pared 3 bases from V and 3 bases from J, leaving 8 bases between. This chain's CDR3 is CAWRGKKETQYF. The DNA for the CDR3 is TGTGCCTGGAGGGGTAAAAAAGAGACCCAGTACTTC.